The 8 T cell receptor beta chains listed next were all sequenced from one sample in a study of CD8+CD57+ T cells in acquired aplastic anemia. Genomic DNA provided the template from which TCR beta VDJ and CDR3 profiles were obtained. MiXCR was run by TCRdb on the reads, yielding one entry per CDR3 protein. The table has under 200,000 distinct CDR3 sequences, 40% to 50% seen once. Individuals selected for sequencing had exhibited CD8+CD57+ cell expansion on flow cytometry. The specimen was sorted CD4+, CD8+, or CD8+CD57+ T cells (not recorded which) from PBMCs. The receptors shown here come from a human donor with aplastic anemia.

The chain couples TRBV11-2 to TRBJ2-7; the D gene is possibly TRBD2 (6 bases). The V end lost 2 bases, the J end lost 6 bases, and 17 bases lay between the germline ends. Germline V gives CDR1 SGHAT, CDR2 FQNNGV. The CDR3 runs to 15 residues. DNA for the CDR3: TGTGCCAGCAGCTTATGGGACTTGGGGACGGTCGAGCAGTACTTC. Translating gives CASSLWDLGTVEQYF. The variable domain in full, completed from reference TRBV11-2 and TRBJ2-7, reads EAGVAQSPRYKIIEKRQSVAFWCNPISGHATLYWYQQILGQGPKLLIQFQNNGVVDDSQLPKDRFSAERLKGVDSTLKIQPAKLEDSAVYLCASSLWDLGTVEQYFGPGTRLTVT.

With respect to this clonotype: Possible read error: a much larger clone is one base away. Here the CDR3 reads CASSEFRGGAPSF. CDR3 sequence (DNA): TGTGCCAGCAGTGAGTTCAGGGGAGGGGCTCCTTCCTTT. This chain links TRBV6-1 with TRBJ1-1; possible D gene TRBD1, 6 bases. This CDR3 is built from 13 residues. Germline CDR1 reads MNHNS; CDR2 reads SASEGT.

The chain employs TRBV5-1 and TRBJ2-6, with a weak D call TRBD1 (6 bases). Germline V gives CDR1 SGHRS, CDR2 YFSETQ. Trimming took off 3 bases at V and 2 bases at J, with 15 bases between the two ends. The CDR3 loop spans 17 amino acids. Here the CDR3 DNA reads TGCGCCAGCAGCTCCGGGATAGGGGGACCTGGGGCCAACGTCCTGACTTTC. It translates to CASSSGIGGPGANVLTF.

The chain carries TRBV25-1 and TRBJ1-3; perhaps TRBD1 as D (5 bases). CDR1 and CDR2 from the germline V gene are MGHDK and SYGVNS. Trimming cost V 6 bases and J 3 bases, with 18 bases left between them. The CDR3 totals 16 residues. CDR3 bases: TGTGCCAGCAGCGACTCCCACCGAAGGGGTGGAAACACCATATATTTT. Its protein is CASSDSHRRGGNTIYF. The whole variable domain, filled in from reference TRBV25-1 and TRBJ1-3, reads EADIYQTPRYLVIGTGKKITLECSQTMGHDKMYWYQQDPGMELHLIHYSYGVNSTEKGDLSSESTVSRIRTEHFPLTLESARPSHTSQYLCASSDSHRRGGNTIYFGEGSWLTVV.

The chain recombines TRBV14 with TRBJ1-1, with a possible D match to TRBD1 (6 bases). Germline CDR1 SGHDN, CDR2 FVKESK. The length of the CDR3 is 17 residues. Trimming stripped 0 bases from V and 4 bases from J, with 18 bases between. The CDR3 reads CASSQDIPPWGATEAFF. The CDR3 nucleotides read TGTGCCAGCAGCCAAGATATCCCCCCGTGGGGGGCCACTGAAGCTTTCTTT.

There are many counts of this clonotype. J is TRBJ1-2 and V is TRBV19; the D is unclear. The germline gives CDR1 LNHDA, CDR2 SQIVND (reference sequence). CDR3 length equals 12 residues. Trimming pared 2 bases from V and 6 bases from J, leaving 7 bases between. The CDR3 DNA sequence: TGTGCCAGTAGTATACCCCAGGATGGCTACACCTTC. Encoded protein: CASSIPQDGYTF.

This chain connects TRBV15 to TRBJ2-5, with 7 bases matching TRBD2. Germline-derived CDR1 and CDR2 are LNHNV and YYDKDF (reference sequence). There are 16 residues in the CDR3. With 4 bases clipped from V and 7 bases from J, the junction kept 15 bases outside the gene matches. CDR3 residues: CATSTVRTSGVMTQYF. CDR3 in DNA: TGTGCCACCAGCACAGTTAGGACTAGTGGGGTGATGACCCAGTACTTC.

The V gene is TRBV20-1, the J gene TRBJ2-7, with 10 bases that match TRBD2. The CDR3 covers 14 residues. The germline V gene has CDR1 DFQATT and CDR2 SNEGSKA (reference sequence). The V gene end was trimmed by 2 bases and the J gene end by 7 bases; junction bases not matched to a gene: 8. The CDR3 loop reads CSARSNRLAGEQYF. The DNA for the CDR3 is TGCAGTGCTAGATCAAACCGACTAGCGGGTGAGCAGTACTTC.